This T cell receptor beta chain is from a study of T cell repertoires in cytomegalovirus infection. At the level of the study: An indication of both CMV infection and matching HLA type came from public TCR beta signatures.

TCRdb re-derived calls from the reads in MiXCR, one entry per CDR3 protein. The data hold about 530,000 distinct CDR3 sequences, with around 27% observed a single time. At least ten counts were recorded for this clonotype. The antigen is not known. Study results and caveats: Dominating the ex vivo response were TCR beta clonotypes that were CMV-specific and HLA-C-restricted.

This sequence was found in a human donor in good health (CMV status not recorded). Some clones in this sample may be carry-over from other donors' samples. Sequencing was done on a sample of PBMCs.

CDR3 protein: CASSSNRQTNQPQHF. CDR3 nucleotides: TGTGCCAGCAGCTCTAACCGACAGACCAATCAGCCCCAGCATTTT. The chain uses TRBV7-2 and TRBJ1-5, with D possibly TRBD1 on 5 matching bases. The CDR3 is 15 amino acids. The germline CDR1 and CDR2 sequences are SGHTA and FQGNSA. V lost 4 bases to trimming and J lost 3 bases, with 13 bases between them.